This T cell receptor (beta chain) appears in the sequencing data of a study of cytomegalovirus exposure and HLA in healthy donors. This clone was counted a single time. The target antigen is unknown. CDR3 length: 15 amino acids. The V segment lost 0 bases and the J segment 2 bases; nucleotides outside the gene matches: 4. From germline, CDR1 is LNHDA and CDR2 SQIVND (reference sequence). The study's findings and limits: Compared with the roughly 700-donor mean, an Asian-associated ancestry cluster reportedly had fewer N-insertions, according to a later analysis.

Use of 60 Vbeta and 13 Jbeta primers characterized the PCR. The protocol was immunoSEQ multiplex PCR, while the TCRdb copy is restricted to in-frame clones and leaves out a portion. The sample contains 150,000 to 200,000 clones, roughly 80% of which appear only once. V and J are TRBV19 and TRBJ2-7; TRBD2 agrees at 7 bases. The TCR originated in a man aged 35 to 55 in good health and CMV-seropositive. Sequenced: PBMCs. CDR3 DNA sequence: TGTGCCAGTAGTATAGAATCGGGGGGAGCCTACGAGCAGTACTTC. Residues: CASSIESGGAYEQYF.